Sequencing of this T cell receptor (beta chain) was carried out in a study of T cells of healthy individuals. This clonotype was counted between two and nine times. TCRdb called the 5' RACE reads again in MiXCR, with one record for every CDR3 protein. Of 100,000 or so distinct CDR3 sequences listed, 17% are singletons. The receptor comes from a human donor in good health.

As DNA, the CDR3 is TGTGCCAGCTCACTGGGGACTAGCGGGAGTGGTTTGAATGAGCAGTTCTTC. Amino acids: CASSLGTSGSGLNEQFF. V is TRBV18 and J is TRBJ2-1; TRBD2 aligns across 14 bases. Germline lookup yields CDR1 KGHSH and CDR2 LQKENI. The CDR3 totals 17 residues. Trimming removed 4 bases from V and 7 bases from J; junction bases left unmatched: 9.